The next 17 T cell receptor beta chains were all read from a single sample in a study of shared clonotypes between healthy human individuals. Here immunoSEQ multiplex PCR was the method, and the copy in TCRdb shows in-frame clones only, minus some. The sample has some 2,400,000 clones; approximately 95% are singletons. The source material was naive CD4+ T cells sorted from blood. Subset defined: CD45RA+ positively selected. The receptors come from a man aged 18 to 29 in good health.

The rearrangement uses TRBV19 and TRBJ1-5; TRBD1 might be the D (6 bases). The CDR3 has 14 amino acids. Trimming pared 5 bases from V and 1 base from J, leaving 9 bases between. CDR1 LNHDA and CDR2 SQIVND come from the germline V gene (reference sequence). The CDR3 sequence is CASSWTESNQPQHF. CDR3 sequence (DNA): TGTGCCAGTAGTTGGACAGAGAGCAATCAGCCCCAGCATTTT.

J is TRBJ2-2 and V is TRBV19; D is unresolved. Germline CDR1 is LNHDA and CDR2 is SQIVND (reference sequence). V lost 4 bases and J 6 bases, leaving 9 bases between the germline ends. The CDR3 spans 13 residues. The CDR3 bases are TGTGCCAGTAGTACCTCGGGTCCCGGGGAGCTGTTTTTT. This translates into CASSTSGPGELFF. Full variable domain (outside the CDR3, taken from reference TRBV19 and TRBJ2-2): DGGITQSPKYLFRKEGQNVTLSCEQNLNHDAMYWYRQDPGQGLRLIYYSQIVNDFQKGDIAEGYSVSREKKESFPLTVTSAQKNPTAFYLCASSTSGPGELFFGEGSRLTVL.

The chain recombines TRBV6-6 with TRBJ2-3; maybe TRBD2 (5 bases). Trimming took off 6 bases at V and 0 bases at J, with 10 bases between the two ends. Germline V gives CDR1 MNHNY, CDR2 SVGAGI (reference sequence). This CDR3 spans 14 amino acids. The CDR3 region is CASRPGVSTDTQYF. CDR3 coding DNA: TGTGCCAGCAGACCCGGGGTTAGCACAGATACGCAGTATTTT.

DNA of the CDR3: TGCGCCAGCAGCGCCCTTGAGGGTACCTACGAGCAGTACTTC. Its protein product is CASSALEGTYEQYF. This chain connects TRBV5-1 to TRBJ2-7, with D possibly matching TRBD2 (5 bases). This CDR3 spans 14 amino acids. V lost 4 bases, J lost 2 bases, and 13 bases lay in between. Germline-derived CDR1 and CDR2 are SGHRS and YFSETQ.

The count of this clone is one. The chain is built from TRBV27 and TRBJ2-7; 12 nucleotides line up with TRBD2. The V gene end was trimmed by 5 bases and the J gene end by 4 bases; junction bases not matched to a gene: 9. The CDR3 runs 16 residues. CDR1 is MNHEY, CDR2 SMNVEV, per germline (reference sequence). Here the CDR3 reads CASSPATSGRIYEQYF. As DNA, the CDR3 is TGTGCCAGCAGTCCGGCCACTAGCGGGAGGATATACGAGCAGTACTTC.

The chain is built from TRBV11-2 and TRBJ2-3; the D gene could be TRBD1 or TRBD2 (5 bases each). CDR1 SGHAT and CDR2 FQNNGV come from the germline V gene. The CDR3 has 15 residues. Trimming removed 4 bases from V and 0 bases from J, with 11 bases in between. The CDR3 loop is CASSSQGRSTDTQYF. CDR3 DNA sequence: TGTGCCAGCAGCTCTCAGGGACGGAGCACAGATACGCAGTATTTT.

CDR3 nucleotide sequence: TGTGCCACCAGCAGGGCGAACAGGGATGGCACTGAAGCTTTCTTT. Its protein is CATSRANRDGTEAFF. This chain joins TRBV15 and TRBJ1-1; a possible D gene is TRBD1 (6 bases). V shed 3 bases and J shed 4 bases, with 15 bases lying between them. Germline V gives CDR1 LNHNV, CDR2 YYDKDF (reference sequence). The CDR3 extends over 15 amino acids.

The chain carries TRBV19 and TRBJ2-5; possibly TRBD1 for D (5 bases). Trimming took off 4 bases at V and 1 base at J, with 10 bases between the two ends. Germline V CDR1 and CDR2: LNHDA, SQIVND (reference sequence). There are 14 residues in the CDR3. CDR3 region: CASSTRQTQETQYF. DNA for the CDR3: TGTGCCAGTAGTACCCGACAGACCCAAGAGACCCAGTACTTC. The full variable domain, its missing parts supplied by reference TRBV19 and TRBJ2-5, is DGGITQSPKYLFRKEGQNVTLSCEQNLNHDAMYWYRQDPGQGLRLIYYSQIVNDFQKGDIAEGYSVSREKKESFPLTVTSAQKNPTAFYLCASSTRQTQETQYFGPGTRLLVL.

The V and J genes are TRBV7-2 and TRBJ2-1; D is perhaps TRBD2 (5 bases). The CDR3 spans 14 residues. The V gene lost 1 base and the J gene lost 9 bases, with 13 bases spanning the gap. Germline CDR1 SGHTA, CDR2 FQGNSA. The CDR3 DNA reads TGTGCCAGCAGCTTAGACCGGGGTTGGGGTGAGCAGTTCTTC. It specifies CASSLDRGWGEQFF. Using reference TRBV7-2 and TRBJ2-1 for the parts outside the CDR3, the full variable domain is GAGVSQSPSNKVTEKGKDVELRCDPISGHTALYWYRQSLGQGLEFLIYFQGNSAPDKSGLPSDRFSAERTGGSVSTLTIQRTQQEDSAVYLCASSLDRGWGEQFFGPGTRLTVL.

The chain couples TRBV7-9 to TRBJ2-3; 7 bases line up with TRBD2. The CDR3 loop spans 15 amino acids. V lost 5 bases and J lost 6; bases outside the gene matches: 11. Germline CDR1 and CDR2: SEHNR and FQNEAQ (reference sequence). In nucleotides, the CDR3 is TGTGCCAGCAGCAAAGGTCTAGCGGTTGGTGATACGCAGTATTTT. Its protein is CASSKGLAVGDTQYF.

The rearrangement links TRBV4-3 to TRBJ2-1; perhaps TRBD1 as D (6 bases). CDR3 length: 12 amino acids. V was trimmed by 1 base and J by 15 bases, leaving 13 bases between them. The germline CDR1 and CDR2 sequences are LGHNA and YSLEER. The CDR3 loop reads CASSQGAGAPFF. Written as DNA, the CDR3 is TGCGCCAGCAGCCAAGGAGCAGGGGCGCCGTTCTTC.

In regard to this clone: The same CDR3 arises from other DNA sequences in this sample as well. The chain employs TRBV30 and TRBJ1-6; D unclear. The germline V gene has CDR1 GTSNPN and CDR2 SVGIG (reference sequence). The CDR3 runs to 13 residues. Deletions cut 4 bases from V and 0 bases from J, with 4 bases between. In DNA, the CDR3 is TGTGCCTGGAAGAGCTCCTATAATTCACCCCTCCACTTT. This translates into CAWKSSYNSPLHF.

J is TRBJ2-7 and V is TRBV11-3; D perhaps matches TRBD1 (5 bases). Germline loops: CDR1 SGHNT, CDR2 YENEEA. The length of the CDR3 is 16 residues. Trimming took 3 bases from V and 5 from J, leaving 20 bases between them. CDR3 protein: CASSFTIGQGSHEQYF. CDR3 bases: TGTGCCAGCAGCTTTACTATTGGCCAGGGATCCCACGAGCAGTACTTC. Full variable domain (missing parts from reference TRBV11-3 and TRBJ2-7): EAGVVQSPRYKIIEKKQPVAFWCNPISGHNTLYWYLQNLGQGPELLIRYENEEAVDDSQLPKDRFSAERLKGVDSTLKIQPAELGDSAVYLCASSFTIGQGSHEQYFGPGTRLTVT.

The chain combines TRBV6-5 with TRBJ2-1, with unresolved D. The CDR3 runs to 14 residues. Trimming pared 4 bases from V and 1 base from J, leaving 8 bases between. The germline gives CDR1 MNHEY, CDR2 SVGAGI. CDR3 protein: CASSWSRSYNEQFF. For the CDR3, the DNA is TGTGCCAGCAGTTGGTCGAGGTCCTACAATGAGCAGTTCTTC.

The gene calls are TRBV5-8 and TRBJ1-3; a weak D match, TRBD1 (5 bases). The ends were cut back, 1 base at V and 0 bases at J, with 11 bases in the middle. The germline V gene has CDR1 SGHTS and CDR2 YDEGEE. The CDR3 totals 16 residues. The chain's CDR3 is CASSLKQGSSGNTIYF. CDR3 sequence (DNA): TGTGCCAGCAGCTTGAAGCAGGGAAGCTCTGGAAACACCATATATTTT.

V usage is TRBV11-2 and J usage is TRBJ2-7; D uncertain. V dropped 5 bases and J dropped 4 bases, with 12 bases sitting between them. Germline values: CDR1 SGHAT, CDR2 FQNNGV. The CDR3 length is 13 residues. As DNA, the CDR3 is TGTGCCAGCAGCCAGAACAGAGATTACGAGCAGTACTTC. Amino acid sequence: CASSQNRDYEQYF. Drawing the rest from reference TRBV11-2 and TRBJ2-7, the complete variable domain is EAGVAQSPRYKIIEKRQSVAFWCNPISGHATLYWYQQILGQGPKLLIQFQNNGVVDDSQLPKDRFSAERLKGVDSTLKIQPAKLEDSAVYLCASSQNRDYEQYFGPGTRLTVT.

Of note for this clone: In the same sample, other DNA sequences code for this CDR3. The genes are TRBV5-1 and TRBJ2-1; D gene ambiguous. The CDR3 extends over 11 amino acids. Trimming took 1 base from V and 6 from J, leaving 2 bases between them. CDR1 is SGHRS and CDR2 is YFSETQ in the germline V gene. CDR3 sequence reads: CASSLFNEQFF. CDR3 sequence (DNA): TGCGCCAGCAGCTTGTTCAATGAGCAGTTCTTC.